These 28 T cell receptor beta chains share one sample of origin, sequenced in a study of cytomegalovirus exposure and HLA in healthy donors. A multiplex PCR was run with 60 Vbeta primers and 13 Jbeta primers. TCRdb's copy holds only in-frame clones and misses some; the assay was immunoSEQ multiplex PCR. This table lists about 160,000 clones. The specimen sequenced was PBMCs. These TCRs come from a man aged 25 to 40 in good health and CMV-seronegative.

The chain is built from TRBV2 and TRBJ2-3; maybe TRBD2 (5 bases). Trimming removed 8 bases from V and 0 bases from J, with 9 bases in between. The CDR3 is 13 amino acids. CDR1 SNHLY and CDR2 FYNNEI come from the germline V gene. CDR3 sequence reads: CASLSGSTDTQYF. The DNA for the CDR3 is TGTGCCAGCCTGAGCGGTAGCACAGATACGCAGTATTTT.

The chain carries TRBV7-2 and TRBJ2-1; 8 bases match TRBD2. The germline CDR1 and CDR2 sequences are SGHTA and FQGNSA. V shed 4 bases and J 0 bases; nucleotides not matched to a gene: 8. The length of the CDR3 is 17 residues. CDR3 DNA: TGTGCCAGCAGCTCAAGACTAGCGTCGTTCTCCTACAATGAGCAGTTCTTC. As protein: CASSSRLASFSYNEQFF.

This rearrangement joins TRBV10-1 to TRBJ2-3; 9 nucleotides agree with TRBD2. Losses at the gene ends were 5 bases for V and 2 bases for J; bases not matched to a gene: 8. Germline V gives CDR1 WNHNN, CDR2 SYGVQD (reference sequence). CDR3 size: 16 residues. The CDR3 here is CASSLMAGGPTDTQYF. The CDR3 bases are TGCGCCAGCAGTTTAATGGCGGGAGGGCCCACAGATACGCAGTATTTT.

The chain combines TRBV6-5 with TRBJ1-2, with TRBD1 matching over 12 bases. The trim removed 8 bases at V and 6 bases at J, leaving 7 bases unmatched. The CDR3 extends over 14 amino acids. The germline CDR1 and CDR2 sequences are MNHEY and SVGAGI. CDR3 DNA sequence: TGTGCCAGCGGACGGGACAGGGGGCCACATGGCTACACCTTC. Encoded protein: CASGRDRGPHGYTF.

V and J are TRBV9 and TRBJ2-3, with 9 bases matching TRBD2. Germline assignment: CDR1 SGDLS and CDR2 YYNGEE. There are 16 residues in the CDR3. Unmatched junction bases numbered 5, after V lost 3 bases and J lost 0 bases. CDR3 coding DNA: TGTGCCAGCAGCGGGGTAGCGGGAGTTAGCACAGATACGCAGTATTTT. Translation gives CASSGVAGVSTDTQYF.

The chain joins TRBV6-1 to TRBJ1-1; 8 positions match TRBD1. V was pared by 2 bases and J by 5 bases, with 16 bases of the junction left unmatched. The CDR3 totals 18 residues. Germline CDR1 and CDR2: MNHNS and SASEGT. CDR3 residues: CASSELAGGHPFRTEAFF. The DNA for the CDR3 is TGTGCCAGCAGTGAATTGGCAGGGGGCCACCCCTTTCGGACTGAAGCTTTCTTT.

CDR3 in amino acids: CASSELAGGPGEQYF. For the CDR3, the DNA is TGTGCCAGCAGTGAATTGGCGGGAGGGCCTGGCGAGCAGTACTTC. V usage is TRBV6-1 and J usage is TRBJ2-7, with 9 nucleotides matching TRBD2. The CDR3 has 15 residues. J was trimmed by 6 bases and V by 2 bases; bases with no gene match: 8. The germline V gene encodes CDR1 MNHNS and CDR2 SASEGT.

V gene TRBV5-4 combines with J gene TRBJ2-2; 12 nucleotides agree with TRBD1. The V and J ends lost 5 bases and 6 bases, in that order; junction bases with no gene match: 5. The CDR3 has 15 amino acids. The germline CDR1 and CDR2 sequences are SGHNT and YYREEE (reference sequence). CDR3 DNA sequence: TGTGCCAGCAGTAACCGGGACAGGGGGCCCGGGGAGCTGTTTTTT. Its translation is CASSNRDRGPGELFF.

The chain recombines TRBV5-4 with TRBJ2-5; D is possibly TRBD1 (6 bases). The assigned J gene may be wrong: the sequence end matches TRBJ2-7 better. The CDR3 is 14 amino acids. The germline V gene encodes CDR1 SGHNT and CDR2 YYREEE (reference sequence). Here the CDR3 DNA reads TGTGCCAGCAGCTTCGACCGGGACACCTACGAGCAGTACTTC. It encodes CASSFDRDTYEQYF.

This chain joins TRBV5-1 and TRBJ1-1; D not certain. V lost 0 bases and J lost 7, with 10 bases in between. This CDR3 region has 13 residues. Germline-derived CDR1 and CDR2 are SGHRS and YFSETQ. CDR3 DNA sequence: TGCGCCAGCAGCTTGGCTGGCGGACTTGAAGCTTTCTTT. As protein: CASSLAGGLEAFF.

V is TRBV4-1 and J is TRBJ2-1; TRBD2 matches 13 bases. Per the germline V gene, CDR1 is MGHRA and CDR2 is YSYEKL. The V gene end was trimmed by 0 bases and the J gene end by 7 bases; junction bases not matched to a gene: 6. The CDR3 spans 17 residues. The CDR3 bases are TGCGCCAGCAGCCAAGAGGGAGGACTAGCGGGAGCAAATGAGCAGTTCTTC. Encoded protein: CASSQEGGLAGANEQFF.

J is TRBJ2-7 and V is TRBV7-9, with D maybe TRBD2 (5 bases). CDR1 is SEHNR, CDR2 FQNEAQ, per germline (reference sequence). The ends were cut back, 1 base at V and 2 bases at J, with 6 bases in the middle. The CDR3 extends over 13 amino acids. The CDR3, as DNA: TGTGCCAGCAGCTTAGACGGGACCTACGAGCAGTACTTC. It specifies CASSLDGTYEQYF.

CDR3 nucleotide sequence: TGTGCCAGCGCGATTGGGACAGGGGGCGGTCAGCCCCAGCATTTT. Protein product: CASAIGTGGGQPQHF. J is TRBJ1-5 and V is TRBV6-5; 12 bases agree with TRBD1. This CDR3 spans 15 amino acids. Trimming cost V 8 bases and J 6 bases; bases outside gene matches: 8. Germline V gene lookup returns CDR1 MNHEY and CDR2 SVGAGI.

The rearrangement uses TRBV7-2 and TRBJ2-7; TRBD2 matches 7 bases. The V gene end was trimmed by 6 bases and the J gene end by 7 bases; junction bases not matched to a gene: 3. Germline CDR1 SGHTA, CDR2 FQGNSA. This CDR3 is built from 11 residues. The CDR3, as DNA: TGTGCCAGCAGTTACGGGGGGGAGCAGTACTTC. This codes for CASSYGGEQYF.

The V gene is TRBV19, the J gene TRBJ1-5, with D possibly being TRBD1 (6 bases). The CDR3 runs 18 residues. V gave up 7 bases and J gave up 1 base, with 23 bases separating them. Germline CDR1 is LNHDA and CDR2 is SQIVND (reference sequence). The CDR3: CASTRDRAWGTSNQPQHF. As DNA, the CDR3 is TGTGCCAGTACCCGGGACCGCGCGTGGGGGACAAGCAATCAGCCCCAGCATTTT.

J is TRBJ2-2 and V is TRBV5-1; D is ambiguous. The CDR3 totals 13 residues. Germline V gives CDR1 SGHRS, CDR2 YFSETQ. V dropped 0 bases and J dropped 7 bases, with 7 bases sitting between them. CDR3: CASSLVSFGELFF. The DNA of the CDR3 is TGCGCCAGCAGCTTGGTTAGTTTCGGGGAGCTGTTTTTT.

This chain connects TRBV5-5 to TRBJ1-5; tentative D call: TRBD1 (5 bases). Trimming shortened V by 0 bases and J by 0 bases, and 10 bases separated the two germline ends. The germline V gene encodes CDR1 SGHKS and CDR2 YYEKEE (reference sequence). The CDR3 has 16 amino acids. The CDR3 loop reads CASSLVGGYSNQPQHF. The CDR3 DNA reads TGTGCCAGCAGCTTGGTCGGGGGGTATAGCAATCAGCCCCAGCATTTT.

The chain recombines TRBV29-1 with TRBJ1-1; tentative D call: TRBD1 (6 bases). The V end lost 7 bases, the J end lost 5 bases, and 14 bases lay between the germline ends. The CDR3 has 12 amino acids. The germline V gene encodes CDR1 SQVTM and CDR2 ANQGSEA. DNA of the CDR3: TGCAGCGCCCGACAGGAGGTAACTGAAGCTTTCTTT. It yields the protein CSARQEVTEAFF.

This rearrangement joins TRBV5-4 to TRBJ2-2; D call uncertain. In germline, CDR1 is SGHNT, CDR2 YYREEE (reference sequence). V lost 0 bases, J lost 2 bases, and 8 bases lay in between. The length of the CDR3 is 15 residues. DNA of the CDR3: TGTGCCAGCAGCTTGGACTTTTTCAACACCGGGGAGCTGTTTTTT. It translates to CASSLDFFNTGELFF.

The genes are TRBV7-9 and TRBJ1-2; a weak D match, TRBD1 (6 bases). Germline CDR1 and CDR2: SEHNR and FQNEAQ (reference sequence). Trimming left V 6 bases short and J 4 bases short, with 18 bases between. This CDR3 contains 15 residues. The CDR3 loop reads CASRKEGGAVYGYTF. The CDR3 DNA sequence: TGTGCCAGCAGAAAAGAGGGGGGGGCCGTCTATGGCTACACCTTC. Based on the CDR3 plus reference TRBV7-9 and TRBJ1-2, the full variable domain is DTGVSQNPRHKITKRGQNVTFRCDPISEHNRLYWYRQTLGQGPEFLTYFQNEAQLEKSRLLSDRFSAERPKGSFSTLEIQRTEQGDSAMYLCASRKEGGAVYGYTFGSGTRLTVV.

Comment on this clone: The junction departs from germline at one end; a sequencing error may be responsible. The chain links TRBV10-3 to TRBJ1-2; TRBD1 agrees at 12 bases. The CDR3 extends over 13 amino acids. In germline, CDR1 is ENHRY, CDR2 SYGVKD. This CDR3 is CAIAGTGGYGYTF. For the CDR3, the DNA is TGTGCCATTGCAGGGACAGGGGGCTATGGCTATACCTTC.

The rearrangement uses TRBV5-4 and TRBJ1-4, with unresolved D. The V and J ends lost 0 bases and 0 bases respectively, with 9 bases between them. The CDR3 extends over 16 amino acids. Per germline, CDR1 SGHNT and CDR2 YYREEE (reference sequence). CDR3 protein: CASSLGTPATNEKLFF. CDR3 bases: TGTGCCAGCAGCTTGGGAACACCTGCAACTAATGAAAAACTGTTTTTT.

CDR3 in DNA: TGTGCCTGGACGGGGGGCGAAATTGGCTACACCTTC. Translated: CAWTGGEIGYTF. V and J are TRBV30 and TRBJ1-2; D may be TRBD1 (6 bases). Trimming removed 4 bases at V and 7 bases at J, with 13 bases between. The V gene's germline CDR1 is GTSNPN and CDR2 SVGIG (reference sequence). CDR3 length equals 12 residues.

This rearrangement joins TRBV2 to TRBJ2-2; a weak D match, TRBD1 (5 bases). Per the germline V gene, CDR1 is SNHLY and CDR2 is FYNNEI. The CDR3 loop spans 13 amino acids. Trimming shortened V by 2 bases and J by 7 bases, and 8 bases separated the two germline ends. The CDR3 sequence is CASSEKGYGELFF. CDR3 in DNA: TGTGCCAGCAGTGAAAAGGGGTACGGGGAGCTGTTTTTT.

This chain links TRBV5-4 with TRBJ2-3; 12 bases are a match to TRBD2. V gave up 3 bases and J gave up 4 bases; unmatched junction bases: 12. Germline assignment: CDR1 SGHNT and CDR2 YYREEE (reference sequence). This CDR3 has 18 residues. CDR3 protein: CASSSLIPGLAGADTQYF. CDR3 sequence (DNA): TGTGCCAGCAGCTCGCTCATTCCGGGACTAGCGGGCGCAGATACGCAGTATTTT. The full variable domain, completed using reference TRBV5-4 and TRBJ2-3, is ETGVTQSPTHLIKTRGQQVTLRCSSQSGHNTVSWYQQALGQGPQFIFQYYREEENGRGNFPPRFSGLQFPNYSSELNVNALELDDSALYLCASSSLIPGLAGADTQYFGPGTRLTVL.

V and J are TRBV2 and TRBJ2-7; 12 bases line up with TRBD2. V lost 6 bases to trimming and J lost 5 bases; unmatched junction nucleotides: 5. The germline CDR1 and CDR2 sequences are SNHLY and FYNNEI. The CDR3 consists of 14 residues. The CDR3 loop reads CASRRLAGDHEQYF. The CDR3 DNA is TGTGCCAGCAGACGACTAGCGGGAGACCACGAGCAGTACTTC.

The V and J genes are TRBV10-3 and TRBJ2-1; 11 bases line up with TRBD2. CDR1 ENHRY and CDR2 SYGVKD come from the germline V gene. The CDR3 length is 24 residues. Trimming removed 4 bases from V and 1 base from J; junction bases left unmatched: 27. CDR3 in amino acids: CAISARQGGENLAGGQSSYNEQFF. CDR3 coding DNA: TGTGCCATCAGTGCACGGCAAGGGGGCGAGAATCTAGCGGGAGGCCAATCATCCTACAATGAGCAGTTCTTC.

This chain joins TRBV9 and TRBJ2-3; D perhaps matches TRBD2 (6 bases). V gave up 0 bases and J gave up 0 bases, with 11 bases separating them. Germline V lookup: CDR1 SGDLS, CDR2 YYNGEE. The CDR3 extends over 16 amino acids. Here the CDR3 reads CASSVAAGTSTDTQYF. CDR3 bases: TGTGCCAGCAGCGTAGCTGCGGGAACTAGCACAGATACGCAGTATTTT.